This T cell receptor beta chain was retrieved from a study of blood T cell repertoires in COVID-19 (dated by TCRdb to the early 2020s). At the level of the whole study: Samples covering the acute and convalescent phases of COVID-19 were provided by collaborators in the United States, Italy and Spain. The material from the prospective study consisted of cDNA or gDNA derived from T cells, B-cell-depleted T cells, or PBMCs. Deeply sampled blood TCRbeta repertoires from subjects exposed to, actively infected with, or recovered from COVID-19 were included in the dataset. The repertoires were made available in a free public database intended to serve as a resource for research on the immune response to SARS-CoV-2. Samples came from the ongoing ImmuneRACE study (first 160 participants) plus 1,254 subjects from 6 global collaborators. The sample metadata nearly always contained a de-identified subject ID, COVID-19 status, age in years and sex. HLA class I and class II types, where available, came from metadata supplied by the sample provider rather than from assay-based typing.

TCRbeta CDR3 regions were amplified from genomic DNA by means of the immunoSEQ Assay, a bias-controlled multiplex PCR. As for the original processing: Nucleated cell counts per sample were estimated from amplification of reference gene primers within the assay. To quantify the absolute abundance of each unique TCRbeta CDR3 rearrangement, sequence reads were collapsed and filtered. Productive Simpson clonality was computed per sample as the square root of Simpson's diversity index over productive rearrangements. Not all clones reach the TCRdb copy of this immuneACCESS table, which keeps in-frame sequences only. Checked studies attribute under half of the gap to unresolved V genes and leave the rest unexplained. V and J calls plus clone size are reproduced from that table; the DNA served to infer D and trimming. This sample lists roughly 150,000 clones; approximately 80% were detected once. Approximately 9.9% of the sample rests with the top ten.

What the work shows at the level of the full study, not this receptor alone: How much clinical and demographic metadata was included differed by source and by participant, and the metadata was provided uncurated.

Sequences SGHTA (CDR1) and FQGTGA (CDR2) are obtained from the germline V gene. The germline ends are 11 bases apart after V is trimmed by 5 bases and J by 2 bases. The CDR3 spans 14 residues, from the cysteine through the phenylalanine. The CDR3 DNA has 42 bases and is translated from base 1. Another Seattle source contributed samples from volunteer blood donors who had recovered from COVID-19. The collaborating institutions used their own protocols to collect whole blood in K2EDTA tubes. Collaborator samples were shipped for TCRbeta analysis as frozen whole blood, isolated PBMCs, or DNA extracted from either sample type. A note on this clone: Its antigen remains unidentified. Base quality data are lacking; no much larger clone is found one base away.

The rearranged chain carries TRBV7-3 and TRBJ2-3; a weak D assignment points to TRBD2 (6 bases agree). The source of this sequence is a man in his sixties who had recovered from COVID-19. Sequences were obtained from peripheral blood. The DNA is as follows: TGTGCCAGCAGCGTGGGCGGGGCCACAGATACGCAGTATTTT. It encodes CASSVGGATDTQYF.